Described below is a single TCR beta chain sequence and its context. What it binds is not known. These data originate in a study of OX40 agonist ivuxolimab in advanced cancers. Study overall: It was ivuxolimab, an agonistic anti-OX40 (CD134) antibody, that patients were treated with. Two cutaneous melanoma patients and one hepatocellular carcinoma patient, three in all, had partial responses.

Germline CDR1 SNHLY, CDR2 FYNNEI. Unmatched junction bases numbered 3, after V lost 6 bases and J lost 3 bases. The CDR3 spans 13 residues. The protocol was immunoSEQ multiplex PCR, while the TCRdb copy is restricted to in-frame clones and leaves out a portion. The top ten hold 6.3% of the sample, which has some 54,000 clones, approximately 80% seen once. Study-wide results and limits: No determination was made of the antigen specificity of the expanded peripheral T cells. CD4+ and CD8+ blood T cells expanded clonally by week 6 at 0.1 to 3.0 mg/kg.

This sequence was found in an adult with an advanced solid tumor such as melanoma, head and neck, liver or kidney cancer. This sample comprised CD4+ or CD8+ T cells sorted from blood, obtained in a trial of the OX40 agonist ivuxolimab. The rearrangement joins TRBV2 to TRBJ2-5; 8 bases align to TRBD1. As DNA, the CDR3 is TGTGCCAGCAGAATACAGGGGGAAGAGACCCAGTACTTC. Protein product: CASRIQGEETQYF.